The rows below give T cell receptor beta chains drawn from one sample of a study of blood T cells in healthy people across ages. TCRdb ran MiXCR on the 5' RACE reads and lists one entry per CDR3 protein. The sample carries around 800,000 distinct CDR3 sequences, roughly 24% recorded once. These data were also reused for a study on T cells of mothers and their children.

The sample consisted of blood. The receptors shown here come from a boy aged 5-17 years in good health. The CDR3 runs from the conserved cysteine through the conserved F or W. The order of the fields is J gene, CDR3 length, D gene, V gene, clone size, CDR3 protein, CDR3 DNA. D genes are given only for firm matches. Rows give clone size only sometimes, using once, few, many, or a class for an expanded clone.

TRBJ2-1	13	.	TRBV24-1	.	CATSDLGYNEQFF	TGTGCCACCAGTGATTTAGGGTACAATGAGCAGTTCTTC
TRBJ2-5	14	TRBD1	TRBV28	few	CASSYRGRPETQYF	TGTGCCAGCAGTTACAGGGGGCGCCCAGAGACCCAGTACTTC
TRBJ2-7	14	TRBD1	TRBV19	.	CASRPGTGAYEQCF	TGTGCCAGCCGCCCAGGGACAGGGGCCTACGAGCAGTGCTTC
TRBJ2-5	14	.	TRBV7-4	.	CASKVAARRETQYF	TGTGCCAGCAAAGTGGCAGCCCGGCGAGAGACCCAGTACTTC
TRBJ2-7	15	TRBD1	TRBV5-1	few	CASSFGGQGHLEQYF	TGCGCCAGCAGCTTTGGGGGACAGGGGCACCTCGAGCAGTACTTC
TRBJ2-5	15	TRBD2	TRBV24-1	few	CATSGVLAGEETQYF	TGTGCCACCAGTGGTGTCCTAGCGGGGGAAGAGACCCAGTACTTC
TRBJ2-1	17	TRBD1	TRBV12-3/TRBV12-4	few	CASSFVGQDDSYNEQFF	TGTGCCAGCAGTTTTGTGGGACAGGATGACTCCTACAATGAGCAGTTCTTC
TRBJ2-7	14	.	TRBV11-2	once	CASSIFGGPGEQYF	TGTGCCAGCAGCATTTTCGGGGGGCCTGGGGAGCAGTACTTC
TRBJ1-6	14	.	TRBV6-6	few	CASSYTGYNSPLHF	TGTGCCAGCAGTTACACGGGCTATAATTCACCCCTCCACTTT
TRBJ2-7	15	.	TRBV3-1	many	CASSLQGTASYEQYF	TGTGCCAGCAGCCTTCAGGGGACGGCCTCCTACGAGCAGTACTTC
TRBJ2-5	14	.	TRBV5-1	few	CASSSSEGRETQYF	TGCGCCAGCAGTTCCTCGGAGGGGCGAGAGACCCAGTACTTC
TRBJ2-5	16	TRBD2	TRBV20-1	few	CSAPGLAGGAGETQYF	TGCAGTGCTCCGGGACTAGCGGGGGGTGCCGGGGAGACCCAGTACTTC
TRBJ1-2	15	.	TRBV5-8	few	CASSLEQAPNYGYTF	TGTGCCAGCAGCTTGGAACAGGCCCCTAACTATGGCTACACCTTC
TRBJ2-5	14	.	TRBV7-2	many	CASSFGGGEETQYF	TGTGCCAGCAGCTTCGGCGGGGGCGAAGAGACCCAGTACTTC
TRBJ2-1	15	TRBD2	TRBV6-5	few	CASSYSTGGAGEQFF	TGTGCCAGCAGTTACTCGACGGGGGGGGCTGGAGAGCAGTTCTTC
TRBJ1-5	15	TRBD1	TRBV6-1	.	CASRYRGFSNQPQHF	TGTGCCAGCAGGTACAGGGGATTTAGCAATCAGCCCCAGCATTTT
TRBJ2-6	16	TRBD1	TRBV20-1	few	CSARDRNLGGANVLTF	TGCAGTGCGCGGGACAGGAACTTAGGTGGGGCCAACGTCCTGACTTTC
TRBJ2-7	16	TRBD1	TRBV7-9	few	CASSYLGQGNPYEQYF	TGTGCCAGCAGCTATCTTGGACAGGGTAATCCCTACGAGCAGTACTTC
TRBJ2-5	14	.	TRBV7-6	.	CASSVPDTQETQYF	TGTGCCAGCAGCGTCCCCGACACGCAAGAGACCCAGTACTTC
TRBJ1-4	17	.	TRBV7-9	.	CASSSTPRTATNEKLFF	TGTGCCAGCAGCTCCACCCCCAGGACAGCAACTAATGAAAAACTGTTTTTT
TRBJ1-1	15	.	TRBV18	.	CASSRLLLRNTEAFF	TGTGCCAGCTCGCGTCTTCTCTTGAGGAACACTGAAGCTTTCTTT
TRBJ2-1	16	TRBD2	TRBV6-6	.	CASSTSGGATYNEQFF	TGTGCCAGCAGTACTAGCGGGGGGGCCACCTACAATGAGCAGTTCTTC
TRBJ2-3	15	TRBD1	TRBV10-3	few	CAIRGMTGGADTQYF	TGTGCCATCAGGGGGATGACAGGGGGCGCAGATACGCAGTATTTT
TRBJ2-3	16	TRBD2	TRBV15	.	CATSRQRTSGTDTQYF	TGTGCCACCAGCAGACAACGGACTAGCGGAACAGATACGCAGTATTTT
TRBJ2-5	15	.	TRBV14	few	CASSRRGGYQETQYF	TGTGCCAGCAGCCGGAGGGGGGGGTACCAAGAGACCCAGTACTTC
TRBJ2-1	13	TRBD2	TRBV20-1	once	CSVTSGSYNEQFF	TGCAGTGTTACTAGCGGGAGTTACAATGAGCAGTTCTTC
TRBJ2-1	15	.	TRBV19	few	CASSVSGGLYNEQFF	TGTGCCAGTAGTGTGTCGGGGGGCCTGTACAATGAGCAGTTCTTC